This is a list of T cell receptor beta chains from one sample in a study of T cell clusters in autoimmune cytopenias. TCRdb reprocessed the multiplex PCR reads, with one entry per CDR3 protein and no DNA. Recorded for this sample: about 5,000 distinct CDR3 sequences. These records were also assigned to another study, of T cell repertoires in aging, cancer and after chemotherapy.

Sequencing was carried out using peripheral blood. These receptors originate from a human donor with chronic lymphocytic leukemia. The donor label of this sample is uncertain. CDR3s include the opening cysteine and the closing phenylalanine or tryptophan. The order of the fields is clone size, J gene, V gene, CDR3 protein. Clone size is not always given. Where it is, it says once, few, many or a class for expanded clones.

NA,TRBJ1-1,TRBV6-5,CASSYYPATPGQGAFF
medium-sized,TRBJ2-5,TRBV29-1,CSVAGSSGQETQYF
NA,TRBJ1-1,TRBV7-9,CASSKAVNTEAFF
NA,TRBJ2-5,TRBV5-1,CASSAGTGSGETQYF
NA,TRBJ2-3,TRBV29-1,CSVVLEGSSLMPALDTQYF
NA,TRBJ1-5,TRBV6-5,CACGRGNSNQPQHF
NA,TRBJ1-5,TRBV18,CASSFRDGWDQPQHF
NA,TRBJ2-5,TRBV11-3,CASSSPRDIQETQYF
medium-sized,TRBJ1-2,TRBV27,CASSLNRVNYGYTF
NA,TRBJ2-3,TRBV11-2,CASSFVAGSTDTQYF
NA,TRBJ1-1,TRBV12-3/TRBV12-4,CASSLGPGAGTEAFF
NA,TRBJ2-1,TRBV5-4,CAISPAGGSRSYNEQFF
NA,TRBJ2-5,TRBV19,CASSKGTSGGGRETQYF
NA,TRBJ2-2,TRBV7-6,CASSLVELFGTGELFF
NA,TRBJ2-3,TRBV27,CASSSPTSRGANTQYF
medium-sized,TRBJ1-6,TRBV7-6,CASSPTGNNSPLHF
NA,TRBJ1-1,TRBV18,CASLQGMNTEAFF
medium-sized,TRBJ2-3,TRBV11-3,CASSQAGRTDTQYF
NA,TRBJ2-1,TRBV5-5,CASTHAGGSKASEQFF
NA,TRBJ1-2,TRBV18,CASSPAKDRGSGYTF
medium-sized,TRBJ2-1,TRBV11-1,CASSLRALAGGSHSEQFF
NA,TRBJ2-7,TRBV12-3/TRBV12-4,CASSLSQVRSYEQYF
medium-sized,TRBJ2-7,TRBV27,CASSPPRTRSSYEQYF
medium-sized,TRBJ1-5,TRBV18,CASSPSPATRDSNQPQHF
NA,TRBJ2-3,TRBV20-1,CSARKQGITDTQYF
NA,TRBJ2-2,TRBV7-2,CASSPRTALRELFF
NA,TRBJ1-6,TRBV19,CASTPSSYNSPLHF
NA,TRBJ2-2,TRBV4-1,CASSQDRAGANTGELFF